Following are 29 T cell receptor beta chains from one sample sequenced in a study of cytomegalovirus exposure and HLA in healthy donors. The study ran its PCR with 60 Vbeta and 13 Jbeta primers. Clones were read by immunoSEQ multiplex PCR, and TCRdb kept only the in-frame ones, dropping some. The table includes about 170,000 clones, 80% detected once. The sequencing input was PBMCs. Receptors originate from a woman aged 45 to 65 in good health and CMV-seropositive.

This chain connects TRBV19 to TRBJ2-1; 13 bases agree with TRBD2. V lost 3 bases to trimming and J lost 5 bases; unmatched junction nucleotides: 7. Germline V gene data show CDR1 as LNHDA and CDR2 as SQIVND (reference sequence). This CDR3 is built from 17 residues. CDR3 in amino acids: CASSMQLAGGPHNEQFF. CDR3 bases: TGTGCCAGTAGTATGCAACTAGCGGGAGGGCCCCACAATGAGCAGTTCTTC.

The chain combines TRBV4-3 with TRBJ1-2, with D possibly being TRBD1 (5 bases). Trimming removed 4 bases at V and 8 bases at J, with 17 bases between. The CDR3 has 14 residues. Germline V gene lookup returns CDR1 LGHNA and CDR2 YSLEER. The CDR3 loop is CASSPLVQGGGYTF. The CDR3 bases are TGCGCCAGCAGCCCCTTGGTGCAGGGCGGCGGCTACACCTTC.

V is TRBV19 and J is TRBJ2-7, with 14 positions matching TRBD2. Germline V gives CDR1 LNHDA, CDR2 SQIVND (reference sequence). The CDR3 contains 13 residues. After removal of 10 bases from V and 6 bases from J, the junction contained 5 bases not matched to a gene. This chain's CDR3 is CATSTSGRVEQYF. CDR3 DNA: TGTGCCACCTCGACTAGCGGGAGGGTCGAGCAGTACTTC.

This rearrangement joins TRBV27 to TRBJ2-5, with 9 bases aligning to TRBD1. The CDR3 extends over 16 amino acids. J gave up 3 bases and V 5 bases, and 10 bases lay outside the gene matches. CDR1 and CDR2 (germline): MNHEY, SMNVEV (reference sequence). The CDR3 here is CASSHHRGPLEETQYF. Written as DNA, the CDR3 is TGTGCCAGCAGTCACCACAGGGGGCCCCTCGAAGAGACCCAGTACTTC.

The chain joins TRBV5-1 to TRBJ1-1; 8 bases are a match to TRBD1. The CDR3 contains 14 residues. Germline CDR1 SGHRS, CDR2 YFSETQ. Trimming cost V 4 bases and J 5 bases; bases outside gene matches: 7. CDR3 in amino acids: CASSAQGARTEAFF. The CDR3 bases are TGCGCCAGCAGCGCCCAGGGGGCACGAACTGAAGCTTTCTTT.

The chain employs TRBV6-1 and TRBJ2-3; D is unresolved. There are 12 residues in the CDR3. The V end was cut by 6 bases, the J end by 0 bases, with 4 bases between. Germline CDR1 and CDR2: MNHNS and SASEGT. Here the CDR3 DNA reads TGTGCCAGCAGGCGGAGCACAGATACGCAGTATTTT. Translating it yields CASRRSTDTQYF.

The V and J genes are TRBV2 and TRBJ2-7; D is perhaps TRBD2 (5 bases). Germline V CDR1 and CDR2: SNHLY, FYNNEI. V lost 6 bases to trimming and J lost 0 bases, with 15 bases between them. The CDR3 extends over 15 amino acids. The CDR3 nucleotides read TGTGCCAGCAGAGTCGGACTTCCTCTCTCCTACGAGCAGTACTTC. It translates to CASRVGLPLSYEQYF. Combining the CDR3 with reference TRBV2 and TRBJ2-7 gives the whole variable domain EPEVTQTPSHQVTQMGQEVILRCVPISNHLYFYWYRQILGQKVEFLVSFYNNEISEKSEIFDDQFSVERPDGSNFTLKIRSTKLEDSAMYFCASRVGLPLSYEQYFGPGTRLTVT.

CDR3 protein: CASSPDRSGSPLHF. The CDR3 region has the DNA TGTGCCAGTAGTCCCGACAGGAGCGGTTCACCCCTCCACTTT. This chain uses TRBV19 with TRBJ1-6, with D perhaps TRBD1 (6 bases). Germline values: CDR1 LNHDA, CDR2 SQIVND (reference sequence). Trimming cost V 5 bases and J 9 bases, with 14 bases left between them. The CDR3 runs to 14 residues.

The chain combines TRBV7-9 with TRBJ2-7; perhaps TRBD1 as D (6 bases). Germline values: CDR1 SEHNR, CDR2 FQNEAQ (reference sequence). The CDR3 runs to 14 residues. V lost 5 bases and J 4 bases, leaving 15 bases between the germline ends. In DNA, the CDR3 is TGTGCCAGCAGCCATCCTCCCACAGGGTACGAGCAGTACTTC. Encoded protein: CASSHPPTGYEQYF.

The rearrangement uses TRBV15 and TRBJ1-4; no firm D call. V shed 3 bases and J shed 8 bases, with 16 bases lying between them. Germline lookup yields CDR1 LNHNV and CDR2 YYDKDF (reference sequence). The CDR3 sequence is 15 residues long. CDR3 residues: CATSRVGVGPEKLFF. CDR3 nucleotides: TGTGCCACCAGCAGGGTGGGAGTTGGGCCCGAAAAACTGTTTTTT. Filled out from reference TRBV15 and TRBJ1-4, the complete variable domain reads DAMVIQNPRYQVTQFGKPVTLSCSQTLNHNVMYWYQQKSSQAPKLLFHYYDKDFNNEADTPDNFQSRRPNTSFCFLDIRSPGLGDTAMYLCATSRVGVGPEKLFFGSGTQLSVL.

V usage is TRBV6-1 and J usage is TRBJ1-4; possibly TRBD1 for D (5 bases). V lost 6 bases to trimming and J lost 0 bases, with 11 bases between them. The CDR3 spans 15 residues. The germline V gene encodes CDR1 MNHNS and CDR2 SASEGT. CDR3 in DNA: TGTGCCAGCAGCTCCGGGGGGGCAACTAATGAAAAACTGTTTTTT. This codes for CASSSGGATNEKLFF.

Points on this clone: Compared with germline, one end of the junction differs, possibly owing to a read error. The J gene is TRBJ1-1, the V gene TRBV7-9; 9 positions agree with TRBD1. The germline V gene encodes CDR1 SEHNR and CDR2 FQNEAQ (reference sequence). The CDR3 runs to 17 residues. The CDR3 coding sequence is TGTTCCAGCAGTCAACCGGGACAGGGCGGTCAGGGCACTGAAGCTTTCTTT. It translates to CSSSQPGQGGQGTEAFF.

The rearrangement joins TRBV11-3 to TRBJ2-2; D remains unclear. The CDR3 extends over 14 amino acids. V was clipped by 0 bases and J by 1 base, with 3 bases between them. CDR1 is SGHNT and CDR2 is YENEEA in the germline V gene. The CDR3 nucleotides are TGTGCCAGCAGCTTAGATATGAACACCGGGGAGCTGTTTTTT. Residues: CASSLDMNTGELFF.

The chain carries TRBV19 and TRBJ2-5; a possible D gene is TRBD1 (6 bases). The J call is in doubt because the DNA end fits TRBJ2-7 better. This CDR3 comprises 14 residues. Germline CDR1 and CDR2: LNHDA and SQIVND (reference sequence). CDR3 sequence (DNA): TGTGCCAGTAGTACAGGGGTAAGCTCCTACGAGCAGTACTTC. This translates into CASSTGVSSYEQYF.

This clone was counted a single time. The rearrangement uses TRBV30 and TRBJ2-5; D possibly corresponds to TRBD1 (5 bases). The germline V gene has CDR1 GTSNPN and CDR2 SVGIG (reference sequence). Trimming took off 0 bases at V and 9 bases at J, with 14 bases between the two ends. This CDR3 region has 13 residues. CDR3 region: CAWSVGAALAQYF. In DNA form, the CDR3 reads TGTGCCTGGAGTGTAGGGGCAGCGTTGGCCCAGTACTTC.

The chain links TRBV19 to TRBJ1-1, with TRBD1 matching 8 bases. The CDR3 consists of 13 residues. The V gene end was trimmed by 5 bases and the J gene end by 5 bases; junction bases not matched to a gene: 4. CDR1 and CDR2 from the germline V gene are LNHDA and SQIVND (reference sequence). CDR3 loop: CASSLQGETEAFF. CDR3 coding DNA: TGTGCCAGTAGTCTACAGGGGGAGACTGAAGCTTTCTTT.

In DNA form, the CDR3 reads TGTGCCAGCAGTCCCGGACAGGGGGGTATAGATACGCAGTATTTT. Translated: CASSPGQGGIDTQYF. This sequence joins TRBV6-6 and TRBJ2-3; 10 positions match TRBD1. V lost 5 bases to trimming and J lost 5 bases; unmatched junction nucleotides: 7. The CDR3 runs to 15 residues. Germline V gene data show CDR1 as MNHNY and CDR2 as SVGAGI (reference sequence).

The V and J genes are TRBV9 and TRBJ2-3, with D perhaps TRBD1 (6 bases). CDR3 length: 14 amino acids. Germline-derived CDR1 and CDR2 are SGDLS and YYNGEE. V lost 3 bases and J 2 bases, leaving 10 bases between the germline ends. The chain's CDR3 is CASSAGDHTDTQYF. In DNA form, the CDR3 reads TGTGCCAGCAGCGCAGGGGACCACACAGATACGCAGTATTTT. Variable domain in full (rest from reference TRBV9 and TRBJ2-3): DSGVTQTPKHLITATGQRVTLRCSPRSGDLSVYWYQQSLDQGLQFLIQYYNGEERAKGNILERFSAQQFPDLHSELNLSSLELGDSALYFCASSAGDHTDTQYFGPGTRLTVL.

The V call is TRBV5-6, the J call TRBJ2-7; 7 nucleotides agree with TRBD2. This CDR3 comprises 15 residues. Germline CDR1 is SGHDT and CDR2 is YYEEEE. Trimming at V came to 4 bases and at J to 6 bases, leaving 13 bases not matched to a gene. The CDR3 DNA follows: TGTGCCAGCAGCCCCGTTGGGGGGGGAGGTGGCGAGCAGTACTTC. Translated: CASSPVGGGGGEQYF.

The J gene is TRBJ2-3, the V gene TRBV9; the D gene is possibly TRBD1 (6 bases). The ends were cut back, 4 bases at V and 5 bases at J, with 11 bases in the middle. The CDR3 is 13 residues long. In germline, CDR1 is SGDLS, CDR2 YYNGEE. The CDR3 sequence is CASSPGARDTQYF. CDR3 DNA sequence: TGTGCCAGCAGCCCAGGGGCAAGAGATACGCAGTATTTT.

This clone came up once. The chain is built from TRBV4-1 and TRBJ2-1, with 11 bases lining up with TRBD2. The CDR3 is 17 amino acids. The ends lost 3 bases at V and 2 bases at J; junction bases unmatched: 6. CDR1 and CDR2 (germline): MGHRA, YSYEKL. CDR3 bases: TGCGCCAGCAGCCAGGGGACTAGCGGCTCTACCTACAATGAGCAGTTCTTC. Amino acids: CASSQGTSGSTYNEQFF.

The chain links TRBV21-1 to TRBJ2-4; TRBD1 is the table's D call, not checked against the DNA. TRBV21-1 is listed as a pseudogene. The CDR3 is 13 amino acids. CDR3 residues: CALGERQKNIQYF. The CDR3 nucleotides read TGTGCCTTGGGCGAGAGACAAAAAAACATTCAGTACTTC.

The chain is built from TRBV28 and TRBJ2-7, with TRBD2 matching 14 bases. The CDR3 length is 13 residues. CDR1 MDHEN and CDR2 SYDVKM come from the germline V gene. V shed 8 bases and J 11 bases; nucleotides not matched to a gene: 8. The CDR3 loop reads CASEGTSGSLEYF. CDR3 in DNA: TGTGCCAGCGAAGGGACTAGCGGGAGTTTAGAGTACTTC.

This sequence joins TRBV28 and TRBJ2-7; TRBD2 agrees at 8 bases. The CDR3 extends over 15 amino acids. With V trimmed by 1 base and J by 1 base, 3 bases remained unmatched. CDR1 and CDR2 (germline): MDHEN, SYDVKM. The CDR3 protein is CASSLYASGSYEQYF. The CDR3, as DNA: TGTGCCAGCAGTTTATACGCTAGCGGGTCCTACGAGCAGTACTTC.

The CDR3 nucleotides are TGTGCCAGCAGTACAGGGCGGACTAATGAAAAACTGTTTTTT. Protein sequence: CASSTGRTNEKLFF. This chain connects TRBV6-1 to TRBJ1-4, with D perhaps TRBD1 (6 bases). This CDR3 contains 14 residues. Between the trimmed V and J ends, which lost 5 bases and 2 bases, there was a span of 9 bases. CDR1 is MNHNS and CDR2 is SASEGT in the germline V gene.

V usage is TRBV5-4 and J usage is TRBJ2-7; 9 positions match TRBD2. The CDR3 extends over 14 amino acids. Trimming took 2 bases from V and 2 from J; bases not matched to a gene: 2. Germline-derived CDR1 and CDR2 are SGHNT and YYREEE (reference sequence). CDR3 nucleotides: TGTGCCAGCAGCTTAGCGGGAGGACCCTACGAGCAGTACTTC. Encoded protein: CASSLAGGPYEQYF.

This chain joins TRBV5-1 and TRBJ1-3, with D hard to call. This CDR3 contains 15 residues. CDR1 and CDR2 (germline): SGHRS, YFSETQ. V lost 5 bases, J lost 4 bases, and 16 bases lay in between. This CDR3 is CASSPQATKGNTIYF. CDR3 DNA: TGCGCCAGCAGTCCGCAGGCCACAAAAGGAAACACCATATATTTT.

The chain combines TRBV18 with TRBJ2-7, with a possible D match to TRBD2 (5 bases). The CDR3 is 12 amino acids. V lost 3 bases, J lost 2 bases, and 5 bases lay in between. CDR1 and CDR2 (germline): KGHSH, LQKENI. CDR3 in DNA: TGTGCCAGCTCACCGACTACCTACGAGCAGTACTTC. This codes for CASSPTTYEQYF. Together with reference TRBV18 and TRBJ2-7, the CDR3 gives the full variable domain: NAGVMQNPRHLVRRRGQEARLRCSPMKGHSHVYWYRQLPEEGLKFMVYLQKENIIDESGMPKERFSAEFPKEGPSILRIQQVVRGDSAAYFCASSPTTYEQYFGPGTRLTVT.

This clone was recorded once. The final CDR3 position lacks the conserved phenylalanine or tryptophan, pointing to a likely read error. The rearrangement joins TRBV6-5 to TRBJ1-2, with TRBD1 as a possible D gene (6 bases). Trimming removed 2 bases at V and 7 bases at J, with 17 bases between. Germline V gene sequence: CDR1 MNHEY, CDR2 SVGAGI. This CDR3 is 15 amino acids long. CDR3 nucleotides: TGTGCCAGCAGTTACGTCGAGGGGGGGCGCGGTGGCTACACCCTC. Protein: CASSYVEGGRGGYTL.